This T cell receptor (beta chain) is drawn from a study of tumor-infiltrating lymphocytes in localized non-small cell lung cancer. General observations from the study: TCRbeta sequencing showed higher T cell infiltration in tumors than uninvolved lung.

The method was immunoSEQ multiplex PCR; TCRdb's version includes in-frame clones alone and lacks a portion of them. The table records 21,000 or so clones, 73% of them present only once. Germline lookup yields CDR1 MNHNY and CDR2 SVGAGI (reference sequence). This CDR3 contains 16 residues. The ends were cut back, 7 bases at V and 2 bases at J, with 20 bases in the middle. Points on this clone: Antigen: not known.

The TCR comes from a human donor with non-small cell lung cancer. J is TRBJ1-2 and V is TRBV6-6; D may be TRBD1 (5 bases). What was sequenced was lung tumor tissue. CDR3 in amino acids: CASTPGSVGGNYGYTF. For the CDR3, the DNA is TGTGCCAGCACGCCCGGGTCAGTGGGGGGAAACTATGGCTACACCTTC.